The next 25 T cell receptor beta chains were all read from a single sample in a study of T cells in localized non-small cell lung cancer. Here immunoSEQ multiplex PCR was the method, and the copy in TCRdb shows in-frame clones only, minus some. The table records tens of thousands of clones, around 86% of them present only once. Sequenced material: peripheral blood, taken before any cancer treatment. The source of these receptors is a man aged 35 to 69 with stage I lung adenocarcinoma.

V usage is TRBV10-1 and J usage is TRBJ2-1; TRBD2 is a possible D gene (5 bases). The germline V gene encodes CDR1 WNHNN and CDR2 SYGVQD (reference sequence). The germline V and J ends were trimmed by 7 bases and 3 bases, with 13 bases remaining between them. The CDR3 is 14 amino acids. Here the CDR3 reads CASKRADYYNEQFF. The CDR3 DNA follows: TGCGCCAGCAAGAGGGCGGATTACTACAATGAGCAGTTCTTC.

V gene TRBV7-2 combines with J gene TRBJ2-5, with no clear D. V gave up 5 bases and J gave up 6 bases, with 16 bases separating them. The CDR3 consists of 14 residues. The germline gives CDR1 SGHTA, CDR2 FQGNSA. The CDR3 nucleotides are TGTGCCAGCAGCCCGAACCGGAAAGATAAGACCCAGTACTTC. Translated, it gives CASSPNRKDKTQYF.

This clone was detected a few times. The rearrangement joins TRBV6-6 to TRBJ2-7, with 8 bases fitting TRBD2. The germline gives CDR1 MNHNY, CDR2 SVGAGI (reference sequence). There are 14 residues in the CDR3. V lost 5 bases, J lost 4 bases, and 7 bases stayed unmatched. CDR3 in amino acids: CASSVGTRAYEQYF. CDR3 DNA: TGTGCCAGCAGTGTCGGGACTAGGGCGTACGAGCAGTACTTC.

The J gene is TRBJ2-2, the V gene TRBV7-3, with D tentatively TRBD1 (5 bases). Trimming left V 6 bases short and J 5 bases short, with 10 bases between. The CDR3 has 13 amino acids. Germline V gene data show CDR1 as SGHTA and CDR2 as FQGTGA. The CDR3: CASSPRQTGELFF. The CDR3 nucleotides are TGTGCCAGCAGTCCACGACAGACCGGGGAGCTGTTTTTT.

This clone is a singleton in its sample. The chain couples TRBV28 to TRBJ1-2; D is unresolved. Trimming shortened V by 2 bases and J by 4 bases, and 8 bases separated the two germline ends. There are 13 residues in the CDR3. Germline lookup yields CDR1 MDHEN and CDR2 SYDVKM. The CDR3 region is CASSLGVGYGYTF. In DNA form, the CDR3 reads TGTGCCAGCAGTTTAGGAGTTGGCTATGGCTACACCTTC.

The gene calls are TRBV28 and TRBJ2-3; 8 bases map to TRBD2. The CDR3 length is 14 residues. Losses at the gene ends were 5 bases for V and 6 bases for J; bases not matched to a gene: 7. The V gene's germline CDR1 is MDHEN and CDR2 SYDVKM. CDR3 protein: CASSSQTSADTQYF. CDR3 bases: TGTGCCAGCAGTAGCCAGACTAGCGCGGATACGCAGTATTTT.

The V and J genes are TRBV29-1 and TRBJ1-2, with 10 positions matching TRBD1. The CDR3 spans 13 residues. Germline V gene sequence: CDR1 SQVTM, CDR2 ANQGSEA. V lost 6 bases to trimming and J lost 5 bases; unmatched junction nucleotides: 6. CDR3 loop: CSVVRDRGYGYTF. CDR3 nucleotide sequence: TGCAGCGTCGTCCGGGACAGGGGTTATGGCTACACCTTC.

V and J are TRBV25-1 and TRBJ2-7, with 10 bases identical to TRBD2. Germline V CDR1 and CDR2: MGHDK, SYGVNS. J gave up 1 base and V 3 bases, and 6 bases lay outside the gene matches. The CDR3 covers 16 residues. The CDR3 bases are TGTGCCAGCAGTGATCCCGCTAGCGGGGGATCCTACGAGCAGTACTTC. Protein sequence: CASSDPASGGSYEQYF.

The chain carries TRBV9 and TRBJ1-5, with TRBD1 matching 11 bases. This CDR3 comprises 15 residues. J lost 6 bases, V lost 4 bases, and 6 bases had no gene match. Germline V lookup: CDR1 SGDLS, CDR2 YYNGEE. In nucleotides, the CDR3 is TGTGCCAGCAGCTTCGGGACAGGGGGAGGTCAGCCCCAGCATTTT. It codes for CASSFGTGGGQPQHF.

This sequence joins TRBV7-6 and TRBJ2-3; the match to TRBD2 covers 14 bases. V was clipped by 4 bases and J by 4 bases; unmatched bases: 10. Germline CDR1 SGHVS, CDR2 FNYEAQ. The CDR3 has 18 residues. The CDR3 sequence: CASSSLRGTSGSSDTQYF. The DNA of the CDR3 is TGTGCCAGCAGCTCTTTAAGGGGGACTAGCGGGAGTTCAGATACGCAGTATTTT.

The rearrangement links TRBV13 to TRBJ2-1; 8 bases are shared with TRBD1. Germline CDR1 PRHDT, CDR2 FYEKMQ (reference sequence). With V trimmed by 3 bases and J by 3 bases, 7 bases remained unmatched. This CDR3 is 16 amino acids long. The CDR3 loop is CASSLYRGKLYNEQFF. CDR3 nucleotide sequence: TGTGCCAGCAGCTTGTACAGGGGGAAGCTCTACAATGAGCAGTTCTTC.

This chain connects TRBV19 to TRBJ2-1; 11 bases map to TRBD1. This CDR3 has 15 residues. Germline CDR1 LNHDA, CDR2 SQIVND (reference sequence). V lost 3 bases, J lost 6 bases, and 4 bases stayed unmatched. The CDR3: CASSMMDRGPNEQFF. In DNA, the CDR3 is TGTGCCAGTAGTATGATGGACAGGGGGCCCAATGAGCAGTTCTTC.

The chain joins TRBV7-2 to TRBJ1-2; possible D gene TRBD1, 6 bases. The length of the CDR3 is 14 residues. V lost 3 bases and J lost 7, with 15 bases in between. The germline gives CDR1 SGHTA, CDR2 FQGNSA. CDR3 coding DNA: TGTGCCAGCAGCTTTGGAGTCGGAGGGGGTGGCTACACCTTC. It yields the protein CASSFGVGGGGYTF.

The V gene is TRBV28, the J gene TRBJ1-5, with TRBD1 identical over 7 bases. The CDR3 consists of 14 residues. The V gene's germline CDR1 is MDHEN and CDR2 SYDVKM. V lost 4 bases, J lost 11 bases, and 11 bases stayed unmatched. CDR3 DNA: TGTGCCAGCAGTTCCCCTTACATCGACAGGGCCCAGCATTTT. This gives the protein CASSSPYIDRAQHF.

The rearrangement joins TRBV18 to TRBJ2-4; D not certain. The CDR3 is 14 residues long. Per the germline V gene, CDR1 is KGHSH and CDR2 is LQKENI. V lost 6 bases, J lost 7 bases, and 16 bases lay in between. CDR3 DNA sequence: TGTGCCAGCTCCCCAGCCCTGACTTGGAACATTCAGTACTTC. This encodes CASSPALTWNIQYF.

V and J are TRBV14 and TRBJ1-2; 9 nucleotides line up with TRBD1. J gave up 4 bases and V 4 bases, and 13 bases lay outside the gene matches. This CDR3 has 17 amino acids. CDR1 is SGHDN and CDR2 is FVKESK in the germline V gene. Written as DNA, the CDR3 is TGTGCCAGCAGCCCTGGACAGGGGATCGACGTCTTCTATGGCTACACCTTC. Its translation: CASSPGQGIDVFYGYTF.

The rearrangement joins TRBV19 to TRBJ2-1, with 11 nucleotides matching TRBD2. The junction had 10 bases not matched to a gene; V was cut back by 9 bases and J by 0 bases. The CDR3 runs to 17 residues. Per the germline V gene, CDR1 is LNHDA and CDR2 is SQIVND (reference sequence). CDR3 coding DNA: TGTGCCAGCTCAACTAGCGGGAGTGCTAGCTCCTACAATGAGCAGTTCTTC. Translation gives CASSTSGSASSYNEQFF.

The rearrangement joins TRBV7-2 to TRBJ1-5; a weak D match, TRBD1 (5 bases). Germline lookup yields CDR1 SGHTA and CDR2 FQGNSA. This CDR3 is built from 13 residues. Trimming shortened V by 2 bases and J by 9 bases, and 11 bases separated the two germline ends. The CDR3 DNA reads as TGTGCCAGCAGCTTACCGGGGGTGCCGCCCCAGCATTTT. Translated: CASSLPGVPPQHF.

The DNA of the CDR3 is TGTGCCAGTAGTATCAGCCCGGGACAGGGGGCCACTGAAGCTTTCTTT. As protein: CASSISPGQGATEAFF. V usage is TRBV19 and J usage is TRBJ1-1; 12 positions match TRBD1. The germline gives CDR1 LNHDA, CDR2 SQIVND (reference sequence). The CDR3 spans 16 residues. Trimming at V came to 3 bases and at J to 4 bases, leaving 6 bases not matched to a gene.

This sequence joins TRBV27 and TRBJ1-4; D might be TRBD1 (6 bases). Trimming left V 5 bases short and J 5 bases short, with 18 bases between. The germline CDR1 and CDR2 sequences are MNHEY and SMNVEV (reference sequence). The CDR3 contains 16 residues. This chain's CDR3 is CASSPSSWGLNEKLFF. The CDR3 DNA sequence: TGTGCCAGCAGTCCTTCGTCATGGGGGCTAAATGAAAAACTGTTTTTT.

The chain employs TRBV4-3 and TRBJ2-6, with 13 bases aligning to TRBD2. V gave up 4 bases and J gave up 2 bases; unmatched junction bases: 11. CDR1 and CDR2 from the germline V gene are LGHNA and YSLEER. The CDR3 length is 20 residues. In DNA form, the CDR3 reads TGCGCCAGCAGCCTAAAGGGTCCGGGACTAGCGGGAACTGGGGCCAACGTCCTGACTTTC. It encodes CASSLKGPGLAGTGANVLTF.

The rearrangement uses TRBV9 and TRBJ2-2, with 8 bases matching TRBD2. Trimming at V came to 0 bases and at J to 3 bases, leaving 10 bases not matched to a gene. Looked up from germline, CDR1 is SGDLS and CDR2 is YYNGEE. This CDR3 region has 18 residues. The CDR3 nucleotides read TGTGCCAGCAGCGTAGCACCCCCGGTAGCGGGGTACACCGGGGAGCTGTTTTTT. This codes for CASSVAPPVAGYTGELFF.

The gene calls are TRBV7-6 and TRBJ2-5; D perhaps matches TRBD1 (7 bases). The CDR3 runs to 15 residues. Germline CDR1 is SGHVS and CDR2 is FNYEAQ. With 5 bases removed from V and 5 bases from J, the gap between germline ends came to 18 bases. The CDR3 is CASSPYQGGQETQYF. CDR3 nucleotides: TGTGCCAGCAGCCCCTATCAGGGGGGCCAGGAGACCCAGTACTTC.

This chain links TRBV6-4 with TRBJ2-7; 9 bases agree with TRBD1. V lost 2 bases to trimming and J lost 3 bases; unmatched junction nucleotides: 2. CDR3 length equals 14 residues. CDR1 MRHNA and CDR2 SNTAGT come from the germline V gene. The chain's CDR3 is CASSDRDRVYEQYF. The CDR3 DNA reads TGTGCCAGCAGTGACCGGGACAGGGTCTACGAGCAGTACTTC.

The gene calls are TRBV6-4 and TRBJ2-7; D is ambiguous. The CDR3 consists of 11 residues. The V end was cut by 3 bases, the J end by 6 bases, with 6 bases between. CDR1 MRHNA and CDR2 SNTAGT come from the germline V gene. The CDR3 DNA is TGTGCCAGCAGTGAAACAGTCGAGCAGTACTTC. It translates to CASSETVEQYF.